This T cell receptor (beta chain) was captured in a study of a mutant IDH1 vaccine in newly diagnosed glioma. Looking at the study overall: Vaccine dosing followed radiotherapy by 4-6 weeks, or accompanied temozolomide cycles. Treated patients, averaging roughly 40 years, were roughly 60% male and around 40% female. The study held visit V12 at week 35 and visit V13 at week 47. General study findings and limits: Seemingly, pseudoprogression had no relation to changes in the top peripheral T cell clonotypes.

Data came from immunoSEQ multiplex PCR; TCRdb stores just in-frame clones and leaves some out. The sample shows about 68,000 clones, roughly 84% of them seen only once. About this clone itself: Its matching antigen is unknown.

Time point described: week 35, safety follow-up. Vaccination comprised doses that each held 300 ug of mutant IDH1 20-mer peptide, plus topical imiquimod. CDR3 length: 13 residues. V gave up 5 bases and J gave up 0 bases, with 8 bases separating them. Germline lookup yields CDR1 SGHTA and CDR2 FQGNSA. The specimen was PBMCs, collected from a glioma patient whose treatment included an IDH1 peptide vaccine. This chain links TRBV7-2 with TRBJ2-7; D is unclear. This receptor was identified in a man aged 18 to 29 with glioma. CDR3 nucleotide sequence: TGTGCCAGCAGCCCCTCCAGCTCCTACGAGCAGTACTTC. Encoded protein: CASSPSSSYEQYF.